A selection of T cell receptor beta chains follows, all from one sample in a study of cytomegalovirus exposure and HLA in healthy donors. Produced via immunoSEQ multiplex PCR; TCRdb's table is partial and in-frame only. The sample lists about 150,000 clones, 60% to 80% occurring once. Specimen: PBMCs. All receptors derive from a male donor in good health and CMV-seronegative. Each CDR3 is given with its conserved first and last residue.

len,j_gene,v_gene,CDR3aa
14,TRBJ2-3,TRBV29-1,CSVEETPSGDTQYF
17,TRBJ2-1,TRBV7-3,CASSLRGGPYSYNEQFF
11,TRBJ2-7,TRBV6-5,CASSSYYEQYF
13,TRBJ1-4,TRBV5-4,CASSTTGFEKLFF
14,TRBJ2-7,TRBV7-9,CASSFTGAPYEQYF
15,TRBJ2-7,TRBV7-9,CASSLRSGGAREQYF
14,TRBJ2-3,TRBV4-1,CASSQPAQGTAQYF
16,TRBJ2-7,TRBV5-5,CASSPGGGQARYEQYF
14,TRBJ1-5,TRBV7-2,CASSLGQINQPQHF
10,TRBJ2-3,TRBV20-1,CSARVGRQYF
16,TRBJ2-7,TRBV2,CASTDPLGAGVYEQYF
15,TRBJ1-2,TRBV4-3,CASSQELTSHYGYTF
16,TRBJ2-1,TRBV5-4,CASSRRAVGFGNEQFF
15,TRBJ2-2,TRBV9,CASSFGQGSTGELFF
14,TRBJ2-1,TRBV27,CASSPIGAFNEQFF
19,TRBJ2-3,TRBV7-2,CASSLPNRLAGPGRDTQYF
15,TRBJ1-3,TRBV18,CASSNTGGSGNTIYF
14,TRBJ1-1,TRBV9,CASSPRELNTEAFF
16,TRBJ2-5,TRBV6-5,CASSYSFGGGQETQYF
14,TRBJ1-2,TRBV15,CATSRGQITYGYTF
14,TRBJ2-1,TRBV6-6,CASNLGLAGGEQFF
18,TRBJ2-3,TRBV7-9,CASSLPFRLAGVKDTQYF
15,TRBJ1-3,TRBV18,CASSSTGASGNTIYF
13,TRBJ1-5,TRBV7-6,CASSSGGNQPQHF
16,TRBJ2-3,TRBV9,CASSVEASGATDTQYF
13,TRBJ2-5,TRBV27,CASSFQALETQYF
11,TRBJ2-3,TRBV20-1,CSARGTTPGVF
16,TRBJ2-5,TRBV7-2,CASSSSSGGARETQYF
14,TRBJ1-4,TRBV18,CASSQDRVGEKLFF
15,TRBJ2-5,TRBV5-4,CASRTRQGAQETQYF
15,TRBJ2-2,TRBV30,CAWIVAREATGELFF
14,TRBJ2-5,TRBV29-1,CSVYNPGAQETQYF
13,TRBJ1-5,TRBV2,CASGGGGRQPQHF
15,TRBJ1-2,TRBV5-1,CASSLEYTGLHGYTF
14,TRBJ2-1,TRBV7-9,CASSSGGKYNEQFF
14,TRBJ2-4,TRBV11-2,CASSLGVAKNIQYF
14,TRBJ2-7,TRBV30,CAWRNYRTTYEQYF
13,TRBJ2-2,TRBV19,CASINSLTGELFF
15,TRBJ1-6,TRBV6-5,CASSYRRGQNSPLHF
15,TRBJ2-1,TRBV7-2,CASSLGLGAYNEQFF
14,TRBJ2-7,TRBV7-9,CSSSLAGGTYEQYF
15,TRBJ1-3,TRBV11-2,CASSLTQSSGNTIYF
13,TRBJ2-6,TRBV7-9,CASSVSGANVLTF
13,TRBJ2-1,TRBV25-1,CASSRRLGNEQFF
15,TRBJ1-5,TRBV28,CASSPVLGQTQPQHF
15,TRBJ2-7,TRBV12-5,CASGPNRGAAYEQYF
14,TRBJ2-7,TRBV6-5,CASSYGDSSYEQYF